This T cell receptor beta chain was identified in a study of graft-versus-host responses after intestinal transplantation. For the study at large: Following induction with anti-thymocyte globulin, all recipients were given tacrolimus and steroids for about 3 years.

This clone was counted a few times. Its antigen is undetermined. Here immunoSEQ multiplex PCR was the method, and the copy in TCRdb shows in-frame clones only, minus some. The profile shows some 96,000 clones, about 90% of them singletons. The CDR3 is made up of 13 amino acids. Germline CDR1 reads KGHSH; CDR2 reads LQKENI. V was pared by 6 bases and J by 5 bases, with 12 bases between. The sequencing here drew on unstimulated CD4+ T cells sorted from spleen or lymph node cells, taken before transplant. The V and J genes are TRBV18 and TRBJ2-3; the D gene could be TRBD1 or TRBD2 (6 bases each). This sequence originates from a human donor who was the organ donor for an intestinal transplant. CDR3 bases: TGTGCCAGCTCCACAAGGGGGGAAGATACGCAGTATTTT. Its protein product is CASSTRGEDTQYF.